Here is one T cell receptor beta chain with its context. What it binds is not known. This sample stems from a study of T-cell reconstitution after alpha-beta-depleted transplantation in children. The CDR3 is 14 residues long. Germline V lookup: CDR1 SGHDT, CDR2 YYEEEE. Trimming shortened V by 2 bases and J by 0 bases, and 8 bases separated the two germline ends. Unique molecular identifiers were used to barcode this TCRbeta library. TCRdb independently ran MiXCR on the PCR reads; one entry per CDR3 protein. This table has 500,000 to 600,000 distinct CDR3 sequences, 25% to 30% appearing once. The study, taken as a whole, reports: It was reported that alpha-beta T cells came from several hundred expanded graft clones (about two months after transplant).

V gene TRBV5-6 combines with J gene TRBJ1-1, with D uncertain. Sequences were derived from PBMCs, sampled before TCRalphabeta/CD19-depleted stem cell transplant. The sequence derives from a boy younger than two with Wiskott-Aldrich syndrome, due to receive a stem cell transplant. In nucleotides, the CDR3 is TGTGCCAGCAGCTTCCGGACGATGAACACTGAAGCTTTCTTT. Its protein product is CASSFRTMNTEAFF.